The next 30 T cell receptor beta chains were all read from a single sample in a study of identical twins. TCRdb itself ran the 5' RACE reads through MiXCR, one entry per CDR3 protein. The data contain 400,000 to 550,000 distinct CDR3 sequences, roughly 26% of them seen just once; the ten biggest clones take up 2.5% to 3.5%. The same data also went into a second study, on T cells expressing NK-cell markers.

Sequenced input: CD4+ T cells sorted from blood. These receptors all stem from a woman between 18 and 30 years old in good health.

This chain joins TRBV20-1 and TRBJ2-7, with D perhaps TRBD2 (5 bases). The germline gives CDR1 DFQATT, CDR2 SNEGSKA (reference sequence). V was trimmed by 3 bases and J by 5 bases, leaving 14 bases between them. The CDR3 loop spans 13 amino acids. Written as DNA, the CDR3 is TGCAGTGCTAGGTCTAGCCCAAGTCACGAGCAGTACTTC. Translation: CSARSSPSHEQYF.

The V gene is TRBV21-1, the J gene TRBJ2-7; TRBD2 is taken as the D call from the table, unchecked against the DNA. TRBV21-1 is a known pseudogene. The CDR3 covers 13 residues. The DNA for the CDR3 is TGTGCCAGCAGCACCTCCCAGGGATACGAGCAGTACTTC. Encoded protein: CASSTSQGYEQYF.

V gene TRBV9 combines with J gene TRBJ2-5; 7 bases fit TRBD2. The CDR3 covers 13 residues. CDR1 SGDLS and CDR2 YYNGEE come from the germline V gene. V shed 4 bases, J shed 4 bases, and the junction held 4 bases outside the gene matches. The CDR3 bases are TGTGCCAGCAGCCCATCTAGCGGAGAGACCCAGTACTTC. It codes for CASSPSSGETQYF.

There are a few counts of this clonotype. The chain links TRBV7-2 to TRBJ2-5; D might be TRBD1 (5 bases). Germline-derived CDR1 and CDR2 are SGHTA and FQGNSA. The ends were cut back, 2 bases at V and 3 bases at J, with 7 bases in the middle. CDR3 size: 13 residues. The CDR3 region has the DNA TGTGCCAGCAGCTTAATCAGGGAAGAGACCCAGTACTTC. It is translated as CASSLIREETQYF.

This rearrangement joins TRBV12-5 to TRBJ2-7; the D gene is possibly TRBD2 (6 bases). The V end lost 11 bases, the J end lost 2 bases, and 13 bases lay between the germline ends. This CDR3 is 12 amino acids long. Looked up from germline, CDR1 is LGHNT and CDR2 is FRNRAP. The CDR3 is CAVGRSTYEQYF. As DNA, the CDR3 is TGTGCTGTGGGGAGGAGCACCTACGAGCAGTACTTC. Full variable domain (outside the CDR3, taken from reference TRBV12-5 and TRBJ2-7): DARVTQTPRHKVTEMGQEVTMRCQPILGHNTVFWYRQTMMQGLELLAYFRNRAPLDDSGMPKDRFSAEMPDATLATLKIQPSEPRDSAVYFCAVGRSTYEQYFGPGTRLTVT.

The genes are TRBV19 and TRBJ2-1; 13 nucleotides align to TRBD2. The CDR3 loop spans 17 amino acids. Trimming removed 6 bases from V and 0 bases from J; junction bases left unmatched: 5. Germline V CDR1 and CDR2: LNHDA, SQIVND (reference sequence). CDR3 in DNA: TGTGCCAGTAGGCGGACTAGCGGGAGCGGCTCCTACAATGAGCAGTTCTTC. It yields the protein CASRRTSGSGSYNEQFF.

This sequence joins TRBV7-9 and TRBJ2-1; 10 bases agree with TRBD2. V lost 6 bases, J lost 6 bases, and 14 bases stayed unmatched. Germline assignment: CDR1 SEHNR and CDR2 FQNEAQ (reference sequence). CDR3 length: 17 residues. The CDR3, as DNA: TGTGCCAGCAGTCGCATATTAGCGGGAGGTCGAATCAATGAGCAGTTCTTC. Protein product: CASSRILAGGRINEQFF.

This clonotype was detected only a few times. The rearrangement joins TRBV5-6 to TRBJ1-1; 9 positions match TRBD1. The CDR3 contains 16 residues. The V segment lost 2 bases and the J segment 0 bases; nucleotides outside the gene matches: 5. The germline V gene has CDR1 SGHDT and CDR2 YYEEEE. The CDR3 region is CASSFYGTGLNTEAFF. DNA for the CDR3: TGTGCCAGCAGCTTCTACGGGACAGGGCTGAACACTGAAGCTTTCTTT.

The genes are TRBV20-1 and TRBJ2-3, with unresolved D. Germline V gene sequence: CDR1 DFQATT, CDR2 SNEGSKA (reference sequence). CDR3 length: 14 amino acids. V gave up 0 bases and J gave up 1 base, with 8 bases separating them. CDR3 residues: CSARDGRGTDTQYF. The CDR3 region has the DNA TGCAGTGCTAGAGATGGACGGGGCACAGATACGCAGTATTTT.

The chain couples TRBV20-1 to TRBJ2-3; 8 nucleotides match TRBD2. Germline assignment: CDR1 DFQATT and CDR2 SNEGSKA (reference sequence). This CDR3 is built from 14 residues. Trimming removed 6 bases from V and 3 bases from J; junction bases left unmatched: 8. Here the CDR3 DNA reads TGCAGTGCAGTGGGACTAGGAGGGACAGATACGCAGTATTTT. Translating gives CSAVGLGGTDTQYF.

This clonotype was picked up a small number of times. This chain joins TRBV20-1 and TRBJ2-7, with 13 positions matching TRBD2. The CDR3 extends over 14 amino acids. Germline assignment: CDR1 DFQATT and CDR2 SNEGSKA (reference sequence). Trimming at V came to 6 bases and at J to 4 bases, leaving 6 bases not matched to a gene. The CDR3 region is CSAFGLAGVYEQYF. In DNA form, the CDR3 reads TGCAGTGCCTTCGGACTAGCGGGAGTATACGAGCAGTACTTC.

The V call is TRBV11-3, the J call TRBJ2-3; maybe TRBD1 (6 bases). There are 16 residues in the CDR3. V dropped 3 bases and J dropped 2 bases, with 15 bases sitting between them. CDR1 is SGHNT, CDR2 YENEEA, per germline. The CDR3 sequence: CASSLGTWTSTDTQYF. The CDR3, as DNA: TGTGCCAGCAGCTTGGGGACATGGACGTCCACAGATACGCAGTATTTT.

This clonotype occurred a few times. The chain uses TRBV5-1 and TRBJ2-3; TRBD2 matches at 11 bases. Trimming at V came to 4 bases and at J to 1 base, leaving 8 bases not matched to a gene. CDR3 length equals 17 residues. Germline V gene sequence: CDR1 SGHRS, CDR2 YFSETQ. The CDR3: CASSRGLAAIRTDTQYF. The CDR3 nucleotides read TGCGCCAGCAGCAGGGGACTAGCGGCCATTCGCACAGATACGCAGTATTTT.

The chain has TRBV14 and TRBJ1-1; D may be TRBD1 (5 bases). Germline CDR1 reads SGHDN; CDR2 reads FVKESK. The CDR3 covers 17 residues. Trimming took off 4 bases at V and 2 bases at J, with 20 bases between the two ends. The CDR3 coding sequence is TGTGCCAGCAGCCGTCTCCCGGGGCAGGGCTTTAACACTGAAGCTTTCTTT. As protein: CASSRLPGQGFNTEAFF.

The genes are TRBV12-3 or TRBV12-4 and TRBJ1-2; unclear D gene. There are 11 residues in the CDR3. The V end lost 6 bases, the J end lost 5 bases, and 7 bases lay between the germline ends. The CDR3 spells CASSSSYGYTF. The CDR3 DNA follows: TGTGCCAGCAGCTCGAGTTATGGCTACACCTTC.

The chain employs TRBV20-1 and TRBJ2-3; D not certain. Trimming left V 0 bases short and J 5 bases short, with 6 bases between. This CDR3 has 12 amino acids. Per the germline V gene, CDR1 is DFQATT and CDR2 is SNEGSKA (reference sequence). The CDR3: CSARESVDTQYF. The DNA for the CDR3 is TGCAGTGCTAGAGAATCAGTAGATACGCAGTATTTT.

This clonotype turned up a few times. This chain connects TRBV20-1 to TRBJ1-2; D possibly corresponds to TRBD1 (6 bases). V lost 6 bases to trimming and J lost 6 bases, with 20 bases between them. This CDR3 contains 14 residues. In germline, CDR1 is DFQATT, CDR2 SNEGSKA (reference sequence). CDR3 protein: CSASRGGLAHGYTF. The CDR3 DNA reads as TGCAGTGCCAGTCGGGGGGGCCTGGCCCATGGCTACACCTTC.

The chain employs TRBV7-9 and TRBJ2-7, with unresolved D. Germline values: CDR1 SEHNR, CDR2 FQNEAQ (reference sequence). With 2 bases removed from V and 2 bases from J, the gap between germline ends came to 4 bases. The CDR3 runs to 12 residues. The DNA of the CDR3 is TGTGCCAGCAGCTTAATGCCCTACGAGCAGTACTTC. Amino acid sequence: CASSLMPYEQYF. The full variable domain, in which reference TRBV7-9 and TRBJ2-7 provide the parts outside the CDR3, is DTGVSQNPRHKITKRGQNVTFRCDPISEHNRLYWYRQTLGQGPEFLTYFQNEAQLEKSRLLSDRFSAERPKGSFSTLEIQRTEQGDSAMYLCASSLMPYEQYFGPGTRLTVT.

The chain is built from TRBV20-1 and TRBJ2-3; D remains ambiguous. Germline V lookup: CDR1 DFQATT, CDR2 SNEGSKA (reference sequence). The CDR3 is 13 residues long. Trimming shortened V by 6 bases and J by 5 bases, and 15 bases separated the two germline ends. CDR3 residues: CSAPPSGRDTQYF. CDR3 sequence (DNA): TGCAGTGCCCCTCCAAGTGGCAGAGATACGCAGTATTTT.

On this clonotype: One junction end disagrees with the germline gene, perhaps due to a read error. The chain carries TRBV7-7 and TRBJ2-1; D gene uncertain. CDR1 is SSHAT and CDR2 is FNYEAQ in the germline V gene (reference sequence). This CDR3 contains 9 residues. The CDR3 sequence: CASSSFGPF. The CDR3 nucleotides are TGTGCCAGCAGCTCCTTCGGGCCCTTC.

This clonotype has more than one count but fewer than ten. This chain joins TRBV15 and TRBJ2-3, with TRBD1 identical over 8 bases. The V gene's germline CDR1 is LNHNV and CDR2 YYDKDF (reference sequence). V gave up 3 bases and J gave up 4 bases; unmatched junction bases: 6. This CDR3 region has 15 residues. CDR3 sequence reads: CATSRPGQVADTQYF. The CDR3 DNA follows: TGTGCCACCAGCAGGCCGGGACAGGTGGCAGATACGCAGTATTTT.

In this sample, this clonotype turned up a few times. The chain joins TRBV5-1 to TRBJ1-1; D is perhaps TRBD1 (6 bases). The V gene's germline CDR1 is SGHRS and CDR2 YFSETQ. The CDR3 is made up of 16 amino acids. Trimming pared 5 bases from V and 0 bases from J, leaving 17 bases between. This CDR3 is CASRQSDRLMNTEAFF. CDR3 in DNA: TGCGCCAGCAGACAAAGCGACAGGTTAATGAACACTGAAGCTTTCTTT.

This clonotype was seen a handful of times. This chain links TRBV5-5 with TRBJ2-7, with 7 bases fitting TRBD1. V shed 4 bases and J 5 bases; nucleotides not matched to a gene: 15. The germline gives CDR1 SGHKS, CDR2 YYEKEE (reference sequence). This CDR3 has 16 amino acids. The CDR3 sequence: CASSPAPGQRSHEQYF. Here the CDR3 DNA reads TGTGCCAGCAGCCCGGCACCGGGACAGAGGTCCCACGAGCAGTACTTC.

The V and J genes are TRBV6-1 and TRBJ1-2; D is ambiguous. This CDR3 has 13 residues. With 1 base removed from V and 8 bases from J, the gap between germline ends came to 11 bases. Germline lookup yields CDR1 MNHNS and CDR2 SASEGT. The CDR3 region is CASSEVTVEGYTF. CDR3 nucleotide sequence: TGTGCCAGCAGTGAAGTCACGGTGGAGGGCTACACCTTC.

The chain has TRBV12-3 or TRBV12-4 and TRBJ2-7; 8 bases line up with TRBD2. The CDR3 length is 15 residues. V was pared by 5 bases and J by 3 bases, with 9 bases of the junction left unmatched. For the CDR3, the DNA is TGTGCCAGCAGTCCCTGGGCCAGCGGGAGCTACGAGCAGTACTTC. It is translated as CASSPWASGSYEQYF.

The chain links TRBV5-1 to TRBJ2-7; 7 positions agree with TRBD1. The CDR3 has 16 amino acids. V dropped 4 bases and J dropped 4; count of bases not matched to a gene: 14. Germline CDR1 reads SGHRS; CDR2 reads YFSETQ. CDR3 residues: CASSPIPGQTRYEQYF. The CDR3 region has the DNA TGCGCCAGCAGCCCGATACCGGGACAGACTCGATACGAGCAGTACTTC.

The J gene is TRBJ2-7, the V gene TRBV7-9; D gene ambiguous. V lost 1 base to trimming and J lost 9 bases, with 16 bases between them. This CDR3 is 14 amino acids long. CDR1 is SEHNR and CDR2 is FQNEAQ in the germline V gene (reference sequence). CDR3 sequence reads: CASSLDGVSGVQYF. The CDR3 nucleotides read TGTGCCAGCAGCTTAGATGGCGTCTCTGGGGTGCAGTACTTC.

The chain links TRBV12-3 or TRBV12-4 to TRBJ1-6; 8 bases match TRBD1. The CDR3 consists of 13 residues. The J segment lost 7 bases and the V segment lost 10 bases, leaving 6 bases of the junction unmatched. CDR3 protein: CATAQGVNSPLHF. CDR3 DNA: TGTGCCACCGCACAGGGGGTCAATTCACCCCTCCACTTT.

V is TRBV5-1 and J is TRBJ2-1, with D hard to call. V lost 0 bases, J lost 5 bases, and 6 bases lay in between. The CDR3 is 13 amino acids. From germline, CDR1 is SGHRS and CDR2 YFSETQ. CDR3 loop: CASSLVTDNEQFF. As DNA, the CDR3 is TGCGCCAGCAGCTTGGTAACGGACAATGAGCAGTTCTTC.

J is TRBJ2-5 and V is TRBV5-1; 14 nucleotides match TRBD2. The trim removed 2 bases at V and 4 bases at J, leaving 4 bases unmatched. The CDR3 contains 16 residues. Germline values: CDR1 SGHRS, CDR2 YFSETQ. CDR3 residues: CASSFGGLAGVETQYF. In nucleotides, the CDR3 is TGCGCCAGCAGCTTTGGGGGACTAGCGGGAGTAGAGACCCAGTACTTC.